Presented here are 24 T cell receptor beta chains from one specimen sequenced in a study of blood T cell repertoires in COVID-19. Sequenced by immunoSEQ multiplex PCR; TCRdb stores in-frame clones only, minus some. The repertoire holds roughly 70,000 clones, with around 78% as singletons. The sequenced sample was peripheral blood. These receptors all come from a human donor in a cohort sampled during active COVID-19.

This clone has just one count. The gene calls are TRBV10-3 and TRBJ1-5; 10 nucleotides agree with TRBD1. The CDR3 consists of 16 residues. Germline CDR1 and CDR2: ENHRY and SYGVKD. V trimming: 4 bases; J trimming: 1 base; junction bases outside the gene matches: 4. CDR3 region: CAISARGQGSNQPQHF. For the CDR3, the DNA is TGTGCCATCAGTGCCAGGGGACAGGGGAGCAATCAGCCCCAGCATTTT.

This CDR3 reads CASSTLAGGGETQYF. In DNA, the CDR3 is TGTGCCAGCAGTACGTTAGCGGGAGGCGGAGAGACCCAGTACTTC. This chain joins TRBV27 and TRBJ2-5; 10 nucleotides line up with TRBD2. The CDR3 extends over 15 amino acids. J gave up 4 bases and V 5 bases, and 7 bases lay outside the gene matches. Germline loops: CDR1 MNHEY, CDR2 SMNVEV (reference sequence).

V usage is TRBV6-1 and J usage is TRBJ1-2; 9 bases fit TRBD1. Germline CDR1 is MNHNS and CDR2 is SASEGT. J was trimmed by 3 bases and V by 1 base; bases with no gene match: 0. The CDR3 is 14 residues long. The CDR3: CASSEGTGDYGYTF. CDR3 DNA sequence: TGTGCCAGCAGTGAAGGGACAGGGGACTATGGCTACACCTTC.

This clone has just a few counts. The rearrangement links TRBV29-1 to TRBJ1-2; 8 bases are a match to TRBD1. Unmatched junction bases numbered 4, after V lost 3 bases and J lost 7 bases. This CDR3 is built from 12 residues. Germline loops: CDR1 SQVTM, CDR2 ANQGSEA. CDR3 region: CSVDRGRVGYTF. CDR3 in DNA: TGCAGCGTTGACAGGGGGCGTGTTGGCTACACCTTC.

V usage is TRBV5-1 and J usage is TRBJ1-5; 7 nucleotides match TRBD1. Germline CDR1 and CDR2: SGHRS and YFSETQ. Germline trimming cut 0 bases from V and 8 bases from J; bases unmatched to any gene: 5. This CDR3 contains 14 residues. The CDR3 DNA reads TGCGCCAGCAGCTTGGAGGGGCAGGGGGAGCCCCAGCATTTT. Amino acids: CASSLEGQGEPQHF.

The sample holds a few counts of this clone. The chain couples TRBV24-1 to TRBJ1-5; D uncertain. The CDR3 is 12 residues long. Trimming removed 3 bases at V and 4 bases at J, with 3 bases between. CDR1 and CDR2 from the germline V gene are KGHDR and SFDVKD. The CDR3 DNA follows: TGTGCCACCAGTGATCCGAATCAGCCCCAGCATTTT. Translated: CATSDPNQPQHF.

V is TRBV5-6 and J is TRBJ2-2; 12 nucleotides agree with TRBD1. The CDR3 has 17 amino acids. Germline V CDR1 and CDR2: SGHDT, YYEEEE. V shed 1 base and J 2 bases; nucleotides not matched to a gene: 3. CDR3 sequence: CASSLRGTGGNTGELFF. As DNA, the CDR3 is TGTGCCAGCAGCTTGAGGGGGACAGGGGGCAACACCGGGGAGCTGTTTTTT. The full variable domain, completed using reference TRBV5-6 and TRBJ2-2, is DAGVTQSPTHLIKTRGQQVTLRCSPKSGHDTVSWYQQALGQGPQFIFQYYEEEERQRGNFPDRFSGHQFPNYSSELNVNALLLGDSALYLCASSLRGTGGNTGELFFGEGSRLTVL.

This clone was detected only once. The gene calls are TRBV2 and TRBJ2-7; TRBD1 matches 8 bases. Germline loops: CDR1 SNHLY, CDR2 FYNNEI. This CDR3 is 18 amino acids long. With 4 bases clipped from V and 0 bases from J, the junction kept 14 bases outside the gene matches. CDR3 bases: TGTGCCAGCAGTGTCGGGCTATTAGGACAGGGAAGCTCCTACGAGCAGTACTTC. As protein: CASSVGLLGQGSSYEQYF.

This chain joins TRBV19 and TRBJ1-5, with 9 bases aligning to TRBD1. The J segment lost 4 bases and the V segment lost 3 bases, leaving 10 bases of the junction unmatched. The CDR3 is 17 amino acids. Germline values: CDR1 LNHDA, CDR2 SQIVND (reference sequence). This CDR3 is CASSMGGGQGGNQPQHF. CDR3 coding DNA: TGTGCCAGTAGTATGGGGGGGGGACAGGGAGGTAATCAGCCCCAGCATTTT.

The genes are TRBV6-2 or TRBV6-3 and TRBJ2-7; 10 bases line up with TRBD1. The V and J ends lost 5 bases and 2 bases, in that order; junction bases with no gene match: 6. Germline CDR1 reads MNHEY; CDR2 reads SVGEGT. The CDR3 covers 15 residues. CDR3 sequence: CASSDPGTGAYEQYF. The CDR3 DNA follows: TGTGCCAGCAGTGACCCCGGGACAGGGGCCTACGAGCAGTACTTC.

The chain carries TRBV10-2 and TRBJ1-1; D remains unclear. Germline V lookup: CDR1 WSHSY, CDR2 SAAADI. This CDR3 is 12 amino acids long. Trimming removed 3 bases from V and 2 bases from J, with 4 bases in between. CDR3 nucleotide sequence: TGCGCCAGCAGTGAAGCTAACACTGAAGCTTTCTTT. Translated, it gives CASSEANTEAFF.

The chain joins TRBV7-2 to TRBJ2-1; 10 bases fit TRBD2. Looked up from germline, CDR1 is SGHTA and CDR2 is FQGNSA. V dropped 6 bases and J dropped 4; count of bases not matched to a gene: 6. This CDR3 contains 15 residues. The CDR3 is CASSILAGLYNEQFF. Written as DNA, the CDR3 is TGTGCCAGCAGTATACTAGCGGGACTTTACAATGAGCAGTTCTTC.

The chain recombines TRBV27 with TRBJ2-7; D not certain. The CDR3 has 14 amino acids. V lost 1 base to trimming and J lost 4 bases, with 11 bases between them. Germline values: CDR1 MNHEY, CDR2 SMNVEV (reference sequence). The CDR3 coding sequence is TGTGCCAGCAGTTTATATCTCACTGAATACGAGCAGTACTTC. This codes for CASSLYLTEYEQYF.

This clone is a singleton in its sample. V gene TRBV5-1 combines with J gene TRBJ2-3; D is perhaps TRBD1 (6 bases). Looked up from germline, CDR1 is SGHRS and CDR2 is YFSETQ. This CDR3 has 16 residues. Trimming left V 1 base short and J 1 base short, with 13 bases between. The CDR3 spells CASSLFRGSGTDTQYF. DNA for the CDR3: TGCGCCAGCAGCTTGTTCAGGGGATCGGGCACAGATACGCAGTATTTT.

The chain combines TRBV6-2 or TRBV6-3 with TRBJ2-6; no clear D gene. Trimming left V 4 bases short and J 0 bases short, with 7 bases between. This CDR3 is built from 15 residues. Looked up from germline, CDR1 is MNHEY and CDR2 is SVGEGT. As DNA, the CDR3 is TGTGCCAGCAGTTCCCAGATCTCTGGGGCCAACGTCCTGACTTTC. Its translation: CASSSQISGANVLTF.

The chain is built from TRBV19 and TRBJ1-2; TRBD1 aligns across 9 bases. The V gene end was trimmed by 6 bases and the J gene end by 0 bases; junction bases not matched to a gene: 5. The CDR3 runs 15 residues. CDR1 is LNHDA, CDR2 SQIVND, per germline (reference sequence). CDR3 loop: CASRMGQGANYGYTF. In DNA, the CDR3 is TGTGCCAGTAGGATGGGACAGGGAGCTAACTATGGCTACACCTTC.

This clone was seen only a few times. This chain's CDR3 is CASSLVRDYGEQFF. The CDR3 nucleotides are TGTGCCAGCAGCTTGGTCCGGGACTATGGTGAGCAGTTCTTC. This chain joins TRBV5-4 and TRBJ2-1; TRBD2 matches at 7 bases. V gave up 0 bases and J gave up 9 bases; unmatched junction bases: 6. This CDR3 has 14 amino acids. CDR1 and CDR2 from the germline V gene are SGHNT and YYREEE (reference sequence).

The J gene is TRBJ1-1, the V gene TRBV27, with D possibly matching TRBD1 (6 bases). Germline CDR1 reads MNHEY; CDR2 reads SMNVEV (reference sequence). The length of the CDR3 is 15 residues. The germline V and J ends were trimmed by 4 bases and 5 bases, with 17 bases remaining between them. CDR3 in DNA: TGTGCCAGCAGTTCCGGACAGCTCTATGGGACTGAAGCTTTCTTT. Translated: CASSSGQLYGTEAFF.

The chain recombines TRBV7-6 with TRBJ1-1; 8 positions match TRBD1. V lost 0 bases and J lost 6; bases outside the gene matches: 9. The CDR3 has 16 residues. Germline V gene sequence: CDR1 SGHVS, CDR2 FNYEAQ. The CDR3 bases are TGTGCCAGCAGCTTAGCCGGGGGACAGGCCGGGCCTGAAGCTTTCTTT. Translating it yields CASSLAGGQAGPEAFF.

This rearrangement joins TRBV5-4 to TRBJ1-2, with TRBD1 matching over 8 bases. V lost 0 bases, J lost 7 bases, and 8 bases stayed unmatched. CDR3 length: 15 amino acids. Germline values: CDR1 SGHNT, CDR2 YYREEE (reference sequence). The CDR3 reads CASSLASGGLFGYTF. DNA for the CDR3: TGTGCCAGCAGCTTGGCGTCAGGGGGCCTATTTGGCTACACCTTC.

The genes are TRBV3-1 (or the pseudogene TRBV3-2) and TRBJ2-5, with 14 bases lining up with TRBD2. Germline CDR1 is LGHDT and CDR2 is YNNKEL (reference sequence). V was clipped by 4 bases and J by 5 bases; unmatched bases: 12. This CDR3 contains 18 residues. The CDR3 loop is CASSPPGTSGSFGETQYF. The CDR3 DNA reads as TGTGCCAGCAGCCCCCCCGGGACTAGCGGGAGCTTTGGGGAGACCCAGTACTTC.

CDR3: CASRKQDRGHTEAFF. Written as DNA, the CDR3 is TGTGCCAGCAGAAAACAGGACAGGGGGCATACTGAAGCTTTCTTT. The V and J genes are TRBV6-5 and TRBJ1-1; TRBD1 aligns across 11 bases. Trimming took 6 bases from V and 5 from J; bases not matched to a gene: 8. The CDR3 consists of 15 residues. In germline, CDR1 is MNHEY, CDR2 SVGAGI.

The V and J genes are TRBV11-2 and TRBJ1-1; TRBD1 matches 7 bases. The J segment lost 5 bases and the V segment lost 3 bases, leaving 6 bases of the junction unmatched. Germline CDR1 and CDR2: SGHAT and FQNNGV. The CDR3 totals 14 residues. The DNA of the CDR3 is TGTGCCAGCAGCTTCACCACAGGGGAGACTGAAGCTTTCTTT. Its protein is CASSFTTGETEAFF.

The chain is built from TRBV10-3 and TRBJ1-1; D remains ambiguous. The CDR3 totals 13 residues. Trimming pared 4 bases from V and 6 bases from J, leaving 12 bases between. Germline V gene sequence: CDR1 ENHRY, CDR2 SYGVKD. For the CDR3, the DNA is TGTGCCATCAGTGTTTTGGCATTTGCTGAAGCTTTCTTT. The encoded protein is CAISVLAFAEAFF.